This T cell receptor (beta chain) was observed in a study of T cell responses to AZD1222 COVID-19 vaccine. Here immunoSEQ multiplex PCR was the method, and the copy in TCRdb shows in-frame clones only, minus some. The table shows about 120,000 clones, with 80% to 90% occurring only once. Germline CDR1 reads MNHEY; CDR2 reads SMNVEV (reference sequence). With 3 bases removed from V and 9 bases from J, the gap between germline ends came to 21 bases. The CDR3 is made up of 17 amino acids. This clone was seen a single time. This sequence originates from an adult in good health. Sequencing was performed on peripheral blood, taken on day 0 of AZD1222 vaccination. The chain joins TRBV27 to TRBJ1-6; weak D call: TRBD1 (6 bases). The CDR3 reads CASSLGATGAVGSPLHF. In DNA, the CDR3 is TGTGCCAGCAGTTTGGGGGCGACGGGGGCGGTCGGTTCACCCCTCCACTTT.